Described below is a single TCR beta chain sequence and its context. These data come from a study of blood T cell repertoires in COVID-19. Sequencing used immunoSEQ multiplex PCR; TCRdb keeps in-frame clones, though not all of them. The sample shows about 140,000 clones, over 65% of them seen only once. Between the trimmed V and J ends, which lost 1 base and 5 bases, there was a span of 5 bases. The CDR3 is 12 residues long. The chain carries TRBV12-3 or TRBV12-4 and TRBJ2-5; D gene uncertain. This clonotype was obtained from a human donor in a cohort sampled during active COVID-19. The sequencing input was peripheral blood. The CDR3, as DNA: TGTGCCAGCAGTTTAGTGGAGGAGACCCAGTACTTC. The encoded protein is CASSLVEETQYF.